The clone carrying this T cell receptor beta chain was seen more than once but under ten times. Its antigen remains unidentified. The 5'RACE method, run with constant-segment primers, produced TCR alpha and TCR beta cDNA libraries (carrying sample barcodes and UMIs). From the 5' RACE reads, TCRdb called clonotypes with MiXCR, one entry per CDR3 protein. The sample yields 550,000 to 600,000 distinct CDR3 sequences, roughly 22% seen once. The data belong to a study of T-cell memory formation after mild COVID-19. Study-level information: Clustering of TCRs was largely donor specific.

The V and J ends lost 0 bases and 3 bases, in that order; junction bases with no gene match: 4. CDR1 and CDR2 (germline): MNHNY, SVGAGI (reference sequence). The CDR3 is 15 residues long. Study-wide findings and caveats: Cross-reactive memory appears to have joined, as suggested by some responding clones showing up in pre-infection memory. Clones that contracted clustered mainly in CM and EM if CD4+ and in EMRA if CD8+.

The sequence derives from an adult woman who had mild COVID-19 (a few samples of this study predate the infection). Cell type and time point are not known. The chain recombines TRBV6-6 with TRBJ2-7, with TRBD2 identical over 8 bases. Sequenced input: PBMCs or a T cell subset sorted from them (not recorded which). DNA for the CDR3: TGTGCCAGCAGTTACTCGGCGGGAGGAGACTACGAGCAGTACTTC. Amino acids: CASSYSAGGDYEQYF.